The 12 T cell receptor beta chains listed next were all sequenced from one sample in a study of CD8+ T cells in alopecia areata (dated by TCRdb to about 2018). The sample's time point label is to be understood as: baseline before oral tofacitinib. Libraries were made using the immunoSEQ multiplex PCR assay. For TCR sequencing, RNA was extracted from every sample and reverse transcribed into cDNA to serve as template. The table was pulled from immuneACCESS by TCRdb, which kept in-frame rearrangements only. Such tables lose some clones; where checked, under half of the loss comes from unresolved V genes, and the rest has no known cause. Recorded for this sample are 130,000 to 150,000 clones; 51% of them occurred a single time. Clones ranked in the top ten supply over 0.75% of the sample. The sequences come from CD4+ T cells sorted from blood, collected at week 0. The receptor set was obtained from a human donor with alopecia areata.

In this sample, this clone turned up a few times. V usage is TRBV4-2 and J usage is TRBJ2-2, with D uncertain. From germline, CDR1 is LGHNA and CDR2 YNFKEQ. Trimming removed 3 bases at V and 2 bases at J, with 10 bases between. This CDR3 has 15 amino acids. This CDR3 reads CASSHSPRNTGELFF. The DNA of the CDR3 is TGTGCCAGCAGCCACTCGCCTCGCAACACCGGGGAGCTGTTTTTT.

The sample holds many counts of this clone. The genes are TRBV5-1 and TRBJ1-2; D remains unclear. Germline CDR1 is SGHRS and CDR2 is YFSETQ. The CDR3 totals 14 residues. V was pared by 3 bases and J by 2 bases, with 11 bases between. In DNA form, the CDR3 reads TGCGCCAGCAGCTGGGAAACTGCGAACTATGGCTACACCTTC. Translating gives CASSWETANYGYTF.

This clone was detected only once. J is TRBJ1-2 and V is TRBV4-1; perhaps TRBD1 as D (5 bases). The CDR3 consists of 15 residues. Germline V gene sequence: CDR1 MGHRA, CDR2 YSYEKL. The V gene lost 0 bases and the J gene lost 1 base, with 9 bases spanning the gap. The CDR3 bases are TGCGCCAGCAGCCAAGATGGCAGGGATAACTATGGCTACACCTTC. This gives the protein CASSQDGRDNYGYTF.

This clone has just a few counts. The CDR3 is CASSYPQLSGANVLTF. CDR3 sequence (DNA): TGTGCCAGCAGTTACCCCCAGCTCTCTGGGGCCAACGTCCTGACTTTC. The rearrangement joins TRBV6-6 to TRBJ2-6, with no clear D. CDR1 is MNHNY and CDR2 is SVGAGI in the germline V gene (reference sequence). The CDR3 sequence is 16 residues long. The V and J ends lost 2 bases and 0 bases respectively, with 8 bases between them.

The J gene is TRBJ2-1, the V gene TRBV19; 8 nucleotides align to TRBD2. The junction had 8 bases not matched to a gene; V was cut back by 1 base and J by 0 bases. The CDR3 extends over 18 amino acids. The germline CDR1 and CDR2 sequences are LNHDA and SQIVND (reference sequence). In DNA, the CDR3 is TGTGCCAGTAGTATAGGTCTAGCGGGTTTGAGCTCCTACAATGAGCAGTTCTTC. Protein sequence: CASSIGLAGLSSYNEQFF.

Only a few counts were recorded for this clone. Compared with germline, one end of the junction differs, possibly owing to a read error. The chain joins TRBV7-9 to TRBJ2-3; TRBD2 is a possible D gene (5 bases). The CDR3 spans 14 residues. Germline V gene sequence: CDR1 SEHNR, CDR2 FQNEAQ (reference sequence). The CDR3 region is CASSLGASRDTQYF. CDR3 bases: TGTGCCAGCAGCTTAGGGGCTAGCAGAGATACGCAGTATTTT. Filled out from reference TRBV7-9 and TRBJ2-3, the complete variable domain reads DTGVSQNPRHKITKRGQNVTFRCDPISEHNRLYWYRQTLGQGPEFLTYFQNEAQLEKSRLLSDRFSAERPKGSFSTLEIQRTEQGDSAMYLCASSLGASRDTQYFGPGTRLTVL.

The rearrangement joins TRBV30 to TRBJ2-7; possibly TRBD2 for D (6 bases). Between the trimmed V and J ends, which lost 2 bases and 3 bases, there was a span of 11 bases. Germline V gene sequence: CDR1 GTSNPN, CDR2 SVGIG (reference sequence). The length of the CDR3 is 13 residues. CDR3 bases: TGTGCCTGGAGTCTCGGGAGCAGCTACGAGCAGTACTTC. Amino acids: CAWSLGSSYEQYF.

This clone was recorded a few times. V is TRBV25-1 and J is TRBJ2-3, with 7 bases that match TRBD2. The CDR3 covers 14 residues. Per germline, CDR1 MGHDK and CDR2 SYGVNS. The V and J ends lost 3 bases and 6 bases, in that order; junction bases with no gene match: 6. CDR3 sequence (DNA): TGTGCCAGCAGTGATACGACTAGCTGGGATACGCAGTATTTT. Amino acid sequence: CASSDTTSWDTQYF.

The chain employs TRBV2 and TRBJ2-3; the match to TRBD2 covers 9 bases. Germline V CDR1 and CDR2: SNHLY, FYNNEI. The length of the CDR3 is 12 residues. V lost 8 bases to trimming and J lost 7 bases; unmatched junction nucleotides: 4. This CDR3 is CASGTSQYTQYF. CDR3 nucleotide sequence: TGTGCCAGCGGGACTAGCCAATATACGCAGTATTTT.

The J gene is TRBJ1-2, the V gene TRBV28; 7 bases agree with TRBD1. Germline V lookup: CDR1 MDHEN, CDR2 SYDVKM. Trimming cost V 7 bases and J 8 bases; bases outside gene matches: 13. This CDR3 comprises 14 residues. The CDR3 is CASTPPTGVGGYTF. For the CDR3, the DNA is TGTGCCAGCACCCCGCCTACAGGGGTGGGGGGCTACACCTTC.

This clone was counted only a few times. The chain is built from TRBV29-1 and TRBJ2-1; D might be TRBD2 (7 bases). The CDR3 consists of 16 residues. Germline V CDR1 and CDR2: SQVTM, ANQGSEA. Between the trimmed V and J ends, which lost 8 bases and 4 bases, there was a span of 24 bases. The CDR3 DNA reads as TGCAGCCCTTCAGGGGTAGCGGGCCTGGATTACAATGAGCAGTTCTTC. Translation: CSPSGVAGLDYNEQFF.

The chain has TRBV29-1 and TRBJ1-1; no clear D. Trimming cost V 1 base and J 2 bases, with 8 bases left between them. Germline lookup yields CDR1 SQVTM and CDR2 ANQGSEA. This CDR3 is built from 13 residues. CDR3 bases: TGCAGCGTTGAAGGTAGCGTCAACACTGAAGCTTTCTTT. This translates into CSVEGSVNTEAFF.